This entry concerns a single T cell receptor (beta chain). Profiled with immunoSEQ multiplex PCR; TCRdb holds only in-frame clones, not every one. The data show tens of thousands of clones, with roughly 90% seen just once and 5.5% held by the top ten. This entry is derived from a study of control samples from healthy donors and cancer patients. V was cut by 5 bases and J by 6 bases, with 11 bases left in between. Germline CDR1 is SGHAT and CDR2 is FQNNGV. This CDR3 has 12 residues. Sequenced: blood. J is TRBJ2-7 and V is TRBV11-2, with D perhaps matching TRBD2 (5 bases). The sequence derives from a man aged 50 or older in good health. CDR3 DNA: TGTGCCAGCAGCCTGGACTCCATCGAGCAGTACTTC. Residues: CASSLDSIEQYF.